The rows below give T cell receptor beta chains drawn from one sample of a study of blood T cell repertoires in COVID-19. The table came from immunoSEQ multiplex PCR; TCRdb's copy has only in-frame clones and leaves some out. The table includes 270,000 or so clones, approximately 81% detected once. The specimen sequenced was peripheral blood. These receptors originate from a woman between 55 and 75 years old with active or convalescent COVID-19. Both conserved end residues are part of each CDR3. The D gene is left open where the match is weak. Only part of the rows carry a size: once, few, many, or a class if the clone is expanded.

>TRBV5-1|-|TRBJ2-3|15|TRBD2
CASRTGTSGTDTQYF
TGCGCCAGCAGGACCGGGACTAGCGGCACAGATACGCAGTATTTT
>TRBV19|-|TRBJ2-3|15|-
CASSTGTLSTDTQYF
TGTGCCAGTAGTACCGGGACACTTAGCACAGATACGCAGTATTTT
>TRBV7-2|-|TRBJ2-7|14|-
CASGRSARVWEQYF
TGTGCCAGCGGCAGATCGGCGAGGGTTTGGGAGCAGTACTTC
>TRBV14|-|TRBJ2-2|15|TRBD1
CTSSQGGQGTGELFF
TGTACCAGCAGCCAGGGTGGACAGGGGACCGGGGAGCTGTTTTTT
>TRBV10-3|-|TRBJ1-2|13|-
CAISGSRGDGYTF
TGTGCCATCAGTGGCAGCAGGGGCGATGGCTACACCTTC
>TRBV28|-|TRBJ1-5|11|-
CASSQVGPQHF
TGTGCCAGCAGTCAGGTAGGGCCCCAGCATTTT
>TRBV3-1/TRBV3-2|many|TRBJ2-2|19|-
CASSQGWRRGRSGTGELFF
TGTGCCAGCAGCCAAGGGTGGCGGCGGGGGCGTTCGGGCACCGGGGAGCTGTTTTTT
>TRBV5-1|-|TRBJ2-7|13|TRBD1
CASSPDRVYEQYF
TGCGCCAGCAGCCCGGACAGGGTCTACGAGCAGTACTTC
>TRBV19|-|TRBJ1-3|18|TRBD1
CASSKGFSDRADRNTIYF
TGTGCCAGTAGTAAAGGGTTCTCGGACAGGGCAGATCGGAACACCATATATTTT
>TRBV5-1|once|TRBJ2-1|16|TRBD1
CASSSLGTGASNEQFF
TGCGCCAGCAGCTCCCTGGGGACAGGGGCTTCCAATGAGCAGTTCTTC
>TRBV4-1|-|TRBJ2-7|16|TRBD1
CASSQDNWDRVYEQYF
TGCGCCAGCAGCCAAGATAACTGGGACAGGGTTTACGAGCAGTACTTC
>TRBV6-5|-|TRBJ2-1|13|-
CASKGSGYNEQFF
TGTGCCAGCAAAGGTTCGGGCTACAATGAGCAGTTCTTC
>TRBV27|-|TRBJ1-6|15|-
CASTKGTSYNSPLHF
TGTGCCAGCACCAAAGGGACATCCTATAATTCACCCCTCCACTTT
>TRBV27|-|TRBJ2-2|15|TRBD1
CASSPQGDRTGELFF
TGTGCCAGCAGTCCCCAGGGGGACCGCACCGGGGAGCTGTTTTTT
>TRBV10-2|-|TRBJ2-5|13|TRBD2
CASSPQGGTTQYF
TGCGCCAGCAGCCCTCAGGGAGGGACGACCCAGTACTTC
>TRBV5-6|-|TRBJ2-1|17|TRBD2
CASSSGLAGATYNEQFF
TGTGCCAGCAGCTCGGGACTAGCGGGGGCCACCTACAATGAGCAGTTCTTC
>TRBV5-4|-|TRBJ1-2|16|-
CASSPRGPGAAYGYTF
TGTGCCAGCAGCCCCAGAGGCCCGGGAGCAGCCTATGGCTACACCTTC
>TRBV2|-|TRBJ1-1|15|-
CASSESEPGQTEAFF
TGTGCCAGCAGTGAGTCTGAGCCGGGACAAACTGAAGCTTTCTTT
>TRBV7-2|-|TRBJ2-1|16|TRBD1
CASSGRGQPPYNEQFF
TGTGCCAGCAGCGGCAGGGGGCAGCCCCCCTACAATGAGCAGTTCTTC
>TRBV4-1|-|TRBJ1-3|16|-
CASSQDPIGSGNTIYF
TGCGCCAGCAGCCAAGACCCCATAGGGAGCGGAAACACCATATATTTT
>TRBV7-6|-|TRBJ2-7|16|TRBD1
CASSLVGGTGAYEQYF
TGTGCCAGCAGCTTAGTCGGGGGGACAGGGGCCTACGAGCAGTACTTC
>TRBV6-5|many|TRBJ2-7|14|TRBD1
CASSYRDRGYEQYF
TGTGCCAGCAGTTACCGGGACAGGGGGTACGAGCAGTACTTC
>TRBV5-6|-|TRBJ1-3|12|-
CASSYSGNTIYF
TGTGCCAGCAGTTACTCTGGAAACACCATATATTTT
>TRBV18|-|TRBJ2-7|15|TRBD1
CASSLDRGISYEQYF
TGTGCCAGCTCACTGGACAGGGGAATCTCCTACGAGCAGTACTTC
>TRBV5-1|few|TRBJ2-7|15|-
CASSLDFGSPYEQYF
TGCGCCAGCAGCTTGGACTTCGGTTCCCCCTACGAGCAGTACTTC
>TRBV3-1/TRBV3-2|-|TRBJ2-2|16|-
CASSPRTGRATGELFF
TGTGCCAGCAGCCCCAGGACAGGGAGGGCCACCGGGGAGCTGTTTTTT
>TRBV11-3|-|TRBJ2-1|14|TRBD2
CASSSGGPYNEQFF
TGTGCCAGCAGCTCGGGGGGACCCTACAATGAGCAGTTCTTC
>TRBV9|-|TRBJ2-5|16|TRBD2
CASSVGDGGIQETQYF
TGTGCCAGCAGCGTAGGCGACGGGGGGATACAAGAGACCCAGTACTTC
>TRBV5-1|-|TRBJ1-2|13|-
CASMSNSPYGYTF
TGCGCCAGCATGAGTAACTCGCCCTATGGCTACACCTTC
>TRBV10-3|-|TRBJ2-5|11|-
CAISVSETQYF
TGTGCCATCAGTGTATCAGAGACCCAGTACTTC
>TRBV6-5|-|TRBJ1-1|15|-
CASRSLTWEWAEAFF
TGTGCCAGCAGAAGCCTAACATGGGAGTGGGCTGAAGCTTTCTTT
>TRBV6-5|-|TRBJ2-1|12|-
CASSSLGGKQFF
TGTGCCAGCAGTTCCCTCGGGGGTAAGCAGTTCTTC
>TRBV13|once|TRBJ1-1|10|-
CASSLAGAFF
TGTGCCAGCAGCTTAGCGGGGGCTTTCTTT
>TRBV4-1|-|TRBJ2-5|16|TRBD1
CASSQVIRTGQETQYF
TGCGCCAGCAGCCAAGTCATCAGGACAGGGCAAGAGACCCAGTACTTC
>TRBV2|-|TRBJ1-1|13|-
CASREVGESEAFF
TGTGCCAGCAGGGAGGTCGGGGAATCTGAAGCTTTCTTT
>TRBV4-3|many|TRBJ1-1|13|-
CASSHGVNTEAFF
TGCGCCAGCAGCCACGGGGTGAACACTGAAGCTTTCTTT
>TRBV6-5|-|TRBJ2-2|16|TRBD1
CASSYGDRGQTGELFF
TGTGCCAGCAGTTACGGTGACAGGGGGCAAACCGGGGAGCTGTTTTTT
>TRBV6-5|-|TRBJ2-5|14|-
CASSYSSGRETQYF
TGTGCCAGCAGTTACTCCTCGGGTCGGGAGACCCAGTACTTC
>TRBV5-1|-|TRBJ2-7|16|TRBD1
CASSSTTGTGIDEQYF
TGCGCCAGCAGCTCAACCACCGGGACAGGGATAGACGAGCAGTACTTC
>TRBV7-2|few|TRBJ1-1|16|-
CASSLVGQGSRAEAFF
TGTGCCAGCAGCTTAGTAGGCCAGGGGTCGAGGGCTGAAGCTTTCTTT
>TRBV4-1|once|TRBJ2-2|13|-
CASSPLAFGELFF
TGCGCCAGCAGCCCACTAGCATTCGGGGAGCTGTTTTTT
>TRBV6-5|-|TRBJ2-1|14|-
CASRTQDHHNEQFF
TGTGCCAGCAGGACACAGGACCATCACAATGAGCAGTTCTTC
>TRBV19|once|TRBJ1-1|17|TRBD1
CASSIGPLTGGKTEAFF
TGTGCCAGTAGTATAGGGCCCCTAACAGGGGGGAAAACTGAAGCTTTCTTT
>TRBV19|-|TRBJ1-5|16|-
CASSINPGNGNQPQHF
TGTGCCAGTAGTATTAACCCGGGGAATGGCAATCAGCCCCAGCATTTT
>TRBV18|-|TRBJ1-2|18|TRBD1
CASSPPDRSPTTNYGYTF
TGTGCCAGCTCACCACCGGACAGGAGCCCTACTACTAACTATGGCTACACCTTC
>TRBV15|once|TRBJ1-3|14|-
CASMSPLSGNTIYF
TGTGCCAGTATGTCTCCTCTATCGGGAAACACCATATATTTT
>TRBV12-5|once|TRBJ2-5|13|-
CASGDRDSETQYF
TGTGCTAGTGGTGACAGGGACTCGGAGACCCAGTACTTC